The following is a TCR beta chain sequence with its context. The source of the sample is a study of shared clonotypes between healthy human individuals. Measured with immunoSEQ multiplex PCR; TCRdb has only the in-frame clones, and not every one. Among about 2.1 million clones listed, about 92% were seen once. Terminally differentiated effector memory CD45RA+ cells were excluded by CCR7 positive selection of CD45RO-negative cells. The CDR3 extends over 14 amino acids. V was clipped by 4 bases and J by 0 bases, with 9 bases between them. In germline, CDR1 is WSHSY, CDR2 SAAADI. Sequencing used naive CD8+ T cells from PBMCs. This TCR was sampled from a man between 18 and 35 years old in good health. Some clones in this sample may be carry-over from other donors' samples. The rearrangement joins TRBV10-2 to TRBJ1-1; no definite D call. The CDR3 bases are TGCGCCAGCAGTGTCGGGCTTGTGAACACTGAAGCTTTCTTT. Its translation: CASSVGLVNTEAFF.